This passage covers 32 T cell receptor beta chains from one sample sequenced in a study of a mutant IDH1 vaccine in newly diagnosed glioma. Time point described: baseline, week 1 (first vaccination visit). Regarding treatment: pre-vaccination baseline after standard-of-care therapy. Measured with immunoSEQ multiplex PCR; TCRdb has only the in-frame clones, and not every one. The sample gives some 60,000 clones, about 90% of which show up once; approximately 2.4% is in the top ten. The material sequenced was PBMCs, taken from a glioma patient treated with radiotherapy, temozolomide or both. These receptors were taken from a man in his fifties with glioma.

DNA of the CDR3: TGCAGCGTTGAACCATCGGGGCACCAAGAGACCCAGTACTTC. The encoded protein is CSVEPSGHQETQYF. The chain has TRBV29-1 and TRBJ2-5; D is possibly TRBD1 or TRBD2 (5 bases each). V dropped 2 bases and J dropped 0 bases, with 10 bases sitting between them. This CDR3 is built from 14 residues. CDR1 SQVTM and CDR2 ANQGSEA come from the germline V gene. The full variable domain, in which reference TRBV29-1 and TRBJ2-5 provide the parts outside the CDR3, is SAVISQKPSRDICQRGTSLTIQCQVDSQVTMMFWYRQQPGQSLTLIATANQGSEATYESGFVIDKFPISRPNLTFSTLTVSNMSPEDSSIYLCSVEPSGHQETQYFGPGTRLLVL.

The CDR3 coding sequence is TGTGCCAGCAGTTCACAGGGCAGAGGCACTGAAGCTTTCTTT. Translating it yields CASSSQGRGTEAFF. The chain employs TRBV14 and TRBJ1-1; perhaps TRBD1 as D (6 bases). Germline V gives CDR1 SGHDN, CDR2 FVKESK. This CDR3 region has 14 residues. Trimming removed 6 bases at V and 4 bases at J, with 15 bases between.

V usage is TRBV30 and J usage is TRBJ2-6, with TRBD1 matching over 7 bases. V lost 3 bases to trimming and J lost 1 base; unmatched junction nucleotides: 9. The CDR3 runs to 17 residues. CDR1 is GTSNPN, CDR2 SVGIG, per germline (reference sequence). The CDR3 bases are TGTGCCTGGAGGAGGGGGCGCCTAAAGTCTGGGGCCAACGTCCTGACTTTC. Amino acid sequence: CAWRRGRLKSGANVLTF.

The rearrangement links TRBV5-1 to TRBJ2-2; D is unclear. This CDR3 is built from 14 residues. Germline CDR1 is SGHRS and CDR2 is YFSETQ. Trimming stripped 4 bases from V and 1 base from J, with 8 bases between. The CDR3 sequence: CASSGKMNTGELFF. In DNA, the CDR3 is TGCGCCAGCAGCGGAAAGATGAACACCGGGGAGCTGTTTTTT.

The rearrangement uses TRBV7-2 and TRBJ2-5; 15 positions match TRBD2. The CDR3 sequence is 18 residues long. The V gene end was trimmed by 4 bases and the J gene end by 2 bases; junction bases not matched to a gene: 8. Germline CDR1 and CDR2: SGHTA and FQGNSA. CDR3 DNA: TGTGCCAGCAGCTCTGGACTAGCGGGGGGGTTGAGGCAAGAGACCCAGTACTTC. It codes for CASSSGLAGGLRQETQYF.

CDR3 in DNA: TGTGCCAGCAGCCCCCCAGGGGTTAGCACAGATACGCAGTATTTT. It encodes CASSPPGVSTDTQYF. The V gene is TRBV7-9, the J gene TRBJ2-3; D is perhaps TRBD1 (6 bases). The CDR3 length is 15 residues. Germline CDR1 is SEHNR and CDR2 is FQNEAQ (reference sequence). V was shortened by 5 bases and J by 0 bases, with 12 bases between the two germline ends.

The chain uses TRBV30 and TRBJ2-7, with a tentative D call TRBD1 (5 bases). V gave up 1 base and J gave up 3 bases, with 10 bases separating them. Per germline, CDR1 GTSNPN and CDR2 SVGIG (reference sequence). The CDR3 contains 13 residues. DNA for the CDR3: TGTGCCTGGAGTGCGCAGGGTAACTACGAGCAGTACTTC. Its translation is CAWSAQGNYEQYF.

The V gene is TRBV28, the J gene TRBJ2-7; D gene unclear. Germline V gene data show CDR1 as MDHEN and CDR2 as SYDVKM. V was cut by 3 bases and J by 0 bases, with 3 bases left in between. This CDR3 contains 12 residues. CDR3 loop: CASSLASYEQYF. CDR3 nucleotide sequence: TGTGCCAGCAGTTTGGCCTCCTACGAGCAGTACTTC. Complete variable domain (other parts from reference TRBV28 and TRBJ2-7): DVKVTQSSRYLVKRTGEKVFLECVQDMDHENMFWYRQDPGLGLRLIYFSYDVKMKEKGDIPEGYSVSREKKERFSLILESASTNQTSMYLCASSLASYEQYFGPGTRLTVT.

V and J are TRBV19 and TRBJ2-3; 12 bases map to TRBD2. CDR3 length: 15 residues. CDR1 is LNHDA, CDR2 SQIVND, per germline (reference sequence). Trimming at V came to 4 bases and at J to 2 bases, leaving 1 base not matched to a gene. The CDR3 loop is CASSRTSGVTDTQYF. The DNA of the CDR3 is TGTGCCAGTAGTAGGACTAGCGGGGTCACAGATACGCAGTATTTT.

The J gene is TRBJ1-1, the V gene TRBV19; weak D call: TRBD1 (6 bases). The CDR3 is 16 amino acids. Per germline, CDR1 LNHDA and CDR2 SQIVND (reference sequence). Deletions cut 7 bases from V and 0 bases from J, with 18 bases between. The CDR3 sequence is CASTLELGHLNTEAFF. CDR3 DNA: TGTGCCAGTACCCTCGAACTGGGACATCTGAACACTGAAGCTTTCTTT.

The chain has TRBV5-8 and TRBJ2-7, with 7 bases aligning to TRBD2. There are 14 residues in the CDR3. CDR1 is SGHTS, CDR2 YDEGEE, per germline. V lost 5 bases, J lost 2 bases, and 7 bases stayed unmatched. This chain's CDR3 is CASRGRRGAYEQYF. CDR3 sequence (DNA): TGTGCCAGCAGGGGCAGACGGGGGGCCTACGAGCAGTACTTC.

This rearrangement joins TRBV9 to TRBJ1-5, with D possibly being TRBD1 (5 bases). The CDR3 sequence is 15 residues long. Looked up from germline, CDR1 is SGDLS and CDR2 is YYNGEE. The germline V and J ends were trimmed by 3 bases and 0 bases, with 10 bases remaining between them. CDR3 nucleotides: TGTGCCAGCAGCGATGGGACCGCTAGCAATCAGCCCCAGCATTTT. Residues: CASSDGTASNQPQHF.

This sequence joins TRBV4-3 and TRBJ1-4; TRBD1 matches 7 bases. V lost 3 bases to trimming and J lost 2 bases; unmatched junction nucleotides: 3. Germline CDR1 reads LGHNA; CDR2 reads YSLEER. The CDR3 has 15 amino acids. CDR3 DNA: TGCGCCAGCAGCCAGATGACAGGGACTAATGAAAAACTGTTTTTT. Translating gives CASSQMTGTNEKLFF.

This chain connects TRBV2 to TRBJ1-2, with 11 bases that match TRBD1. The CDR3 spans 17 residues. Germline-derived CDR1 and CDR2 are SNHLY and FYNNEI. Trimming cost V 10 bases and J 3 bases; bases outside gene matches: 16. This CDR3 is CANPLRRTGGADYGYTF. CDR3 nucleotides: TGTGCCAACCCCCTACGGAGGACAGGGGGCGCGGACTATGGCTACACCTTC.

The gene calls are TRBV19 and TRBJ2-1; D ambiguous. V was cut by 5 bases and J by 7 bases, with 9 bases left in between. CDR3 size: 12 residues. The germline V gene has CDR1 LNHDA and CDR2 SQIVND (reference sequence). In nucleotides, the CDR3 is TGTGCCAGTAGTCAGGTCAAGAATGAGCAGTTCTTC. Protein: CASSQVKNEQFF.

The rearrangement joins TRBV6-5 to TRBJ1-3, with D possibly being TRBD1 (5 bases). Trimming left V 0 bases short and J 0 bases short, with 9 bases between. CDR3 size: 16 residues. Germline V gene data show CDR1 as MNHEY and CDR2 as SVGAGI. The DNA for the CDR3 is TGTGCCAGCAGTTACTCGAAGGGGAGCTCTGGAAACACCATATATTTT. It yields the protein CASSYSKGSSGNTIYF.

The J gene is TRBJ1-2, the V gene TRBV6-4; D gene ambiguous. Germline V gives CDR1 MRHNA, CDR2 SNTAGT. V lost 3 bases, J lost 5 bases, and 19 bases lay in between. The CDR3 totals 16 residues. CDR3 nucleotides: TGTGCCAGCAGTGAGGCAGCCTCGTCTTCTCCTTATGGCTACACCTTC. It is translated as CASSEAASSSPYGYTF.

This chain uses TRBV9 with TRBJ2-1; possible D gene TRBD2, 6 bases. V lost 3 bases and J 3 bases, leaving 19 bases between the germline ends. This CDR3 has 17 residues. Germline V CDR1 and CDR2: SGDLS, YYNGEE. The CDR3 DNA reads TGTGCCAGCAGCGAAACCCCGGGACTCGGGGGCTACAATGAGCAGTTCTTC. Protein product: CASSETPGLGGYNEQFF.

J is TRBJ1-6 and V is TRBV2, with no clear D. Trimming pared 5 bases from V and 7 bases from J, leaving 9 bases between. This CDR3 has 13 amino acids. CDR1 SNHLY and CDR2 FYNNEI come from the germline V gene. CDR3: CASSPRRNSPLHF. In DNA, the CDR3 is TGTGCCAGCAGTCCCCGACGGAATTCACCCCTCCACTTT. Together with reference TRBV2 and TRBJ1-6, the CDR3 gives the full variable domain: EPEVTQTPSHQVTQMGQEVILRCVPISNHLYFYWYRQILGQKVEFLVSFYNNEISEKSEIFDDQFSVERPDGSNFTLKIRSTKLEDSAMYFCASSPRRNSPLHFGNGTRLTVT.

The sample holds one count of this clone. This chain connects TRBV28 to TRBJ1-2, with 7 bases lining up with TRBD1. Germline values: CDR1 MDHEN, CDR2 SYDVKM. The CDR3 has 15 amino acids. With 8 bases clipped from V and 8 bases from J, the junction kept 17 bases outside the gene matches. The CDR3 sequence is CASSTGGQQGFGYTF. CDR3 nucleotide sequence: TGTGCCAGCTCAACCGGGGGACAGCAGGGTTTCGGCTACACCTTC.

V and J are TRBV4-1 and TRBJ1-2; D is undetermined. The CDR3 totals 13 residues. Trimming removed 4 bases from V and 3 bases from J, with 9 bases in between. Germline CDR1 is MGHRA and CDR2 is YSYEKL. CDR3 amino acids: CASSLAGDYGYTF. CDR3 nucleotides: TGCGCCAGCAGCCTTGCAGGTGACTATGGCTACACCTTC.

This clone was recorded once. J is TRBJ2-1 and V is TRBV19; the match to TRBD2 covers 7 bases. Germline V gene sequence: CDR1 LNHDA, CDR2 SQIVND (reference sequence). V was pared by 5 bases and J by 6 bases, with 7 bases of the junction left unmatched. The CDR3 contains 14 residues. The CDR3 bases are TGTGCCAGTAGTTGGGGGGGGGAAGGCAATGAGCAGTTCTTC. Protein product: CASSWGGEGNEQFF. The whole variable domain, remainder taken from reference TRBV19 and TRBJ2-1, is DGGITQSPKYLFRKEGQNVTLSCEQNLNHDAMYWYRQDPGQGLRLIYYSQIVNDFQKGDIAEGYSVSREKKESFPLTVTSAQKNPTAFYLCASSWGGEGNEQFFGPGTRLTVL.

This clone appeared once. V usage is TRBV7-2 and J usage is TRBJ2-3, with 14 bases matching TRBD2. With V trimmed by 3 bases and J by 1 base, 0 bases remained unmatched. This CDR3 has 16 amino acids. CDR1 is SGHTA, CDR2 FQGNSA, per germline. The CDR3 loop reads CASSLTSGGGTDTQYF. CDR3 sequence (DNA): TGTGCCAGCAGCTTGACTAGCGGGGGGGGCACAGATACGCAGTATTTT.

CDR3 protein: CASSAGGFGDTIYF. CDR3 DNA sequence: TGTGCCAGCAGTGCCGGCGGTTTCGGGGACACCATATATTTT. The chain employs TRBV2 and TRBJ1-3; D is unresolved. Deletions cut 4 bases from V and 8 bases from J, with 15 bases between. Germline-derived CDR1 and CDR2 are SNHLY and FYNNEI. CDR3 size: 14 residues.

The chain combines TRBV28 with TRBJ1-2; perhaps TRBD1 as D (6 bases). V was shortened by 2 bases and J by 4 bases, with 11 bases between the two germline ends. This CDR3 has 14 residues. Germline V lookup: CDR1 MDHEN, CDR2 SYDVKM. DNA of the CDR3: TGTGCCAGCAGTTTACCGGCGACAGGCTATGGCTACACCTTC. Its translation is CASSLPATGYGYTF.

The V gene is TRBV25-1, the J gene TRBJ2-7, with D perhaps being TRBD1 or TRBD2 (6 bases each). The CDR3 runs 17 residues. V was trimmed by 3 bases and J by 6 bases, leaving 24 bases between them. Germline CDR1 MGHDK, CDR2 SYGVNS. The CDR3 protein is CASSDPGPIQGGGEQYF. CDR3 bases: TGTGCCAGCAGTGACCCAGGCCCGATACAGGGAGGTGGCGAGCAGTACTTC.

The chain links TRBV5-5 to TRBJ1-4; no definite D call. Germline CDR1 and CDR2: SGHKS and YYEKEE (reference sequence). This CDR3 contains 16 residues. The ends were cut back, 4 bases at V and 0 bases at J, with 13 bases in the middle. CDR3 in amino acids: CASSPPAGTTNEKLFF. In DNA form, the CDR3 reads TGTGCCAGCAGCCCCCCCGCTGGAACAACTAATGAAAAACTGTTTTTT.

The chain employs TRBV4-3 and TRBJ1-3; no clear D. V was clipped by 0 bases and J by 4 bases, with 7 bases between them. CDR3 length equals 14 residues. Germline V gene lookup returns CDR1 LGHNA and CDR2 YSLEER. As DNA, the CDR3 is TGCGCCAGCAGCCAAGAACCTCCCGGAAACACCATATATTTT. This encodes CASSQEPPGNTIYF.

This chain uses TRBV19 with TRBJ1-1, with D perhaps TRBD1 (5 bases). V lost 3 bases to trimming and J lost 6 bases, with 11 bases between them. In germline, CDR1 is LNHDA, CDR2 SQIVND (reference sequence). This CDR3 has 13 residues. DNA of the CDR3: TGTGCCAGTAGTATCGGGGGGTCCCCTGAAGCTTTCTTT. Its translation is CASSIGGSPEAFF. Filled out from reference TRBV19 and TRBJ1-1, the complete variable domain reads DGGITQSPKYLFRKEGQNVTLSCEQNLNHDAMYWYRQDPGQGLRLIYYSQIVNDFQKGDIAEGYSVSREKKESFPLTVTSAQKNPTAFYLCASSIGGSPEAFFGQGTRLTVV.

The chain joins TRBV5-1 to TRBJ1-5, with a weak D call TRBD1 (6 bases). CDR1 is SGHRS and CDR2 is YFSETQ in the germline V gene. CDR3 length: 15 amino acids. Trimming took off 4 bases at V and 7 bases at J, with 18 bases between the two ends. This chain's CDR3 is CASSPVTGKGQPQHF. The DNA of the CDR3 is TGCGCCAGCAGCCCGGTTACAGGGAAGGGACAGCCCCAGCATTTT.

The genes are TRBV4-1 and TRBJ2-3; D is unclear. Germline loops: CDR1 MGHRA, CDR2 YSYEKL. There are 12 residues in the CDR3. Trimming cost V 1 base and J 2 bases, with 1 base left between them. The CDR3: CASSQVTDTQYF. For the CDR3, the DNA is TGCGCCAGCAGCCAAGTCACAGATACGCAGTATTTT.

The genes are TRBV4-1 and TRBJ1-1; 7 bases are a match to TRBD1. J was trimmed by 13 bases and V by 4 bases; bases with no gene match: 3. The CDR3 has 10 residues. From germline, CDR1 is MGHRA and CDR2 YSYEKL. CDR3 sequence reads: CASSRDRVFF. The CDR3 DNA is TGCGCCAGCAGCCGCGACAGGGTTTTCTTT.